The clone carrying this T cell receptor beta chain has just one count. The antigen remains unidentified. The V end lost 4 bases, the J end lost 1 base, and 11 bases lay between the germline ends. The CDR3 has 15 residues. Germline CDR1 MNHEY, CDR2 SMNVEV (reference sequence). Among the approximately 130 subjects of the validation cohort, separate from the roughly 670-subject first cohort, were the donors. These data originate in a study of cytomegalovirus exposure and HLA in healthy donors. Study observations and caveats: Associated with cytomegalovirus, according to the listing, were 150 to 200 TCR beta chains.

Profiled with immunoSEQ multiplex PCR; TCRdb holds only in-frame clones, not every one. The sample has fewer than 150,000 clones; around nine tenths are singletons. Sequencing input: PBMCs. This TCR came from a woman aged 18 to 35 in good health and CMV-seropositive. V and J are TRBV27 and TRBJ2-1; D unresolved. This CDR3 reads CASSSKSRSYNEQFF. The CDR3 bases are TGTGCCAGCAGTTCAAAAAGCAGGTCCTACAATGAGCAGTTCTTC.